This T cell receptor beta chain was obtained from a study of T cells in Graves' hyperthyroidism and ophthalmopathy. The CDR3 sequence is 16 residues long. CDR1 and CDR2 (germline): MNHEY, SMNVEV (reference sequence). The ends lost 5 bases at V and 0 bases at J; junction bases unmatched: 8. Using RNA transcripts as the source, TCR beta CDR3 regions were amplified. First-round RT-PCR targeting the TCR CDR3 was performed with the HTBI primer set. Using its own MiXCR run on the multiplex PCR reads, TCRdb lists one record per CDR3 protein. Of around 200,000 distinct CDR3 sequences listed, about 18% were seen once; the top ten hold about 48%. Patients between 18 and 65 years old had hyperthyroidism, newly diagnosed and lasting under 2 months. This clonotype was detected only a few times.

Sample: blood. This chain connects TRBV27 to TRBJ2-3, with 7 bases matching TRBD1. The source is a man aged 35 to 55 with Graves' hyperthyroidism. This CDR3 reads CASSPDRWTSTDTQYF. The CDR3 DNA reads TGTGCCAGCAGTCCGGACAGGTGGACTAGCACAGATACGCAGTATTTT.